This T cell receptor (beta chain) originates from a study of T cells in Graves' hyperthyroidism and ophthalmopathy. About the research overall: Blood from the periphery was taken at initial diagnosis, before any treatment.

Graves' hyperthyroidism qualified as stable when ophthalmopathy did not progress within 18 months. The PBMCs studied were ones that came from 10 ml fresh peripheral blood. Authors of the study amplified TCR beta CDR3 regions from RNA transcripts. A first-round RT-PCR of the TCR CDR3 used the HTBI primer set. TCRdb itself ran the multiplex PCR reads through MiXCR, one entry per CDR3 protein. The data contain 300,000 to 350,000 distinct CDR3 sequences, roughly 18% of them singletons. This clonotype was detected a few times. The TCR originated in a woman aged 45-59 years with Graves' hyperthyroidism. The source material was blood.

As DNA, the CDR3 is TGTGCCAGCAGTCCCCGGGGCCAGGAAGGGACAGATACGCAGTATTTT. It translates to CASSPRGQEGTDTQYF. V usage is TRBV12-3 or TRBV12-4 and J usage is TRBJ2-3; D could derive from TRBD1 or TRBD2 (5 bases each). V was trimmed by 5 bases and J by 3 bases, leaving 18 bases between them. The CDR3 contains 16 residues.